Presented here are 21 T cell receptor beta chains from one specimen sequenced in a study of blood T cell repertoires in COVID-19. Here immunoSEQ multiplex PCR was the method, and the copy in TCRdb shows in-frame clones only, minus some. The data contain about 330,000 clones, approximately 89% of them singletons. The sequencing sample was made of PBMCs or T cells enriched from blood (not recorded which). The receptors shown here come from a woman in her twenties or thirties who had recovered from COVID-19.

This clone has just a few counts. The chain uses TRBV5-4 and TRBJ1-2; 11 nucleotides line up with TRBD1. The CDR3 runs 13 residues. The germline gives CDR1 SGHNT, CDR2 YYREEE (reference sequence). V dropped 3 bases and J dropped 12; count of bases not matched to a gene: 7. The CDR3: CASSSGQGAYNTF. CDR3 in DNA: TGTGCCAGCAGCTCAGGACAGGGGGCATATAACACCTTC.

This chain connects TRBV28 to TRBJ1-5; no definite D call. The V end was cut by 4 bases, the J end by 0 bases, with 10 bases between. This CDR3 spans 15 amino acids. The germline CDR1 and CDR2 sequences are MDHEN and SYDVKM. The CDR3 bases are TGTGCCAGCAGTTCTCCAGGATATAGCAATCAGCCCCAGCATTTT. Encoded protein: CASSSPGYSNQPQHF.

The chain uses TRBV19 and TRBJ2-6; 7 bases agree with TRBD2. The CDR3 is 16 amino acids. Trimming took 10 bases from V and 2 from J; bases not matched to a gene: 11. Looked up from germline, CDR1 is LNHDA and CDR2 is SQIVND (reference sequence). CDR3 DNA: TGTGCCACCACACAATGGGGGGGTGCTGGGGCCAACGTCCTGACTTTC. Its protein is CATTQWGGAGANVLTF.

This chain links TRBV19 with TRBJ1-2, with no clear D. The CDR3 has 13 amino acids. With 8 bases removed from V and 8 bases from J, the gap between germline ends came to 18 bases. The germline V gene has CDR1 LNHDA and CDR2 SQIVND (reference sequence). The CDR3 reads CASAIGRQAGYTF. The CDR3 region has the DNA TGTGCCAGTGCTATTGGAAGGCAGGCCGGCTACACCTTC.

This clone showed up just a few times. The chain uses TRBV18 and TRBJ2-3; perhaps TRBD1 as D (5 bases). Trimming pared 6 bases from V and 7 bases from J, leaving 17 bases between. CDR1 is KGHSH and CDR2 is LQKENI in the germline V gene. The CDR3 spans 14 residues. The CDR3 DNA is TGTGCCAGCTCCCCCGTAGGCTCAGGGAATACGCAGTATTTT. Protein sequence: CASSPVGSGNTQYF.

J is TRBJ2-7 and V is TRBV15, with D unresolved. V lost 5 bases and J 4 bases, leaving 12 bases between the germline ends. CDR3 size: 13 residues. Germline CDR1 and CDR2: LNHNV and YYDKDF (reference sequence). The CDR3 nucleotides read TGTGCCACCAGCCTAGAAGTTTGGTACGAGCAGTACTTC. Protein product: CATSLEVWYEQYF.

The chain couples TRBV5-8 to TRBJ1-6; the D gene is possibly TRBD1 (5 bases). The CDR3 covers 16 residues. Trimming pared 3 bases from V and 5 bases from J, leaving 15 bases between. Germline V gene sequence: CDR1 SGHTS, CDR2 YDEGEE. The chain's CDR3 is CASSSGGTANNSPLHF. CDR3 nucleotides: TGTGCCAGCAGCTCTGGGGGGACGGCCAATAATTCACCCCTCCACTTT.

This clone was recorded once. The CDR3, as DNA: TGCGCCAGCAGCCAAGAAAGGGGACAGGGTGGTGGTCGGGGCAATCAGCCCCAGCATTTT. It specifies CASSQERGQGGGRGNQPQHF. The rearrangement joins TRBV4-3 to TRBJ1-5; 9 nucleotides match TRBD1. Germline CDR1 is LGHNA and CDR2 is YSLEER. Trimming took 0 bases from V and 2 from J; bases not matched to a gene: 14. This CDR3 comprises 20 residues.

The chain combines TRBV5-4 with TRBJ1-1; D may be TRBD1 (6 bases). Trimming left V 2 bases short and J 2 bases short, with 16 bases between. The V gene's germline CDR1 is SGHNT and CDR2 YYREEE (reference sequence). The CDR3 extends over 16 amino acids. The CDR3 sequence: CASSFGGAAGNTEAFF. The CDR3 DNA follows: TGTGCCAGCAGCTTTGGGGGGGCTGCCGGAAACACTGAAGCTTTCTTT.

The chain links TRBV9 to TRBJ2-3, with TRBD2 identical over 8 bases. Germline lookup yields CDR1 SGDLS and CDR2 YYNGEE. CDR3 size: 16 residues. J was trimmed by 4 bases and V by 5 bases; bases with no gene match: 12. CDR3 amino acids: CASRGRGLGGADTQYF. CDR3 bases: TGTGCCAGCAGGGGGCGGGGACTAGGCGGTGCAGATACGCAGTATTTT.

This sequence joins TRBV7-2 and TRBJ2-3; D not resolved. Trimming stripped 3 bases from V and 2 bases from J, with 12 bases between. Germline CDR1 reads SGHTA; CDR2 reads FQGNSA. The CDR3 contains 15 residues. The CDR3, as DNA: TGTGCCAGCAGCTTCGTGGGCGCGTTCACAGATACGCAGTATTTT. Its translation: CASSFVGAFTDTQYF.

This clone appeared a few times. The genes are TRBV18 and TRBJ1-1, with 7 bases aligning to TRBD1. The CDR3 has 14 amino acids. In germline, CDR1 is KGHSH, CDR2 LQKENI. With 3 bases clipped from V and 5 bases from J, the junction kept 6 bases outside the gene matches. The CDR3 DNA reads TGTGCCAGCTCACCGAGTTACAGGGGAACTGAAGCTTTCTTT. Translating gives CASSPSYRGTEAFF.

The chain recombines TRBV5-1 with TRBJ2-5, with TRBD2 matching 7 bases. CDR3 length equals 15 residues. J gave up 5 bases and V 1 base, and 8 bases lay outside the gene matches. CDR1 is SGHRS and CDR2 is YFSETQ in the germline V gene. Written as DNA, the CDR3 is TGCGCCAGCAGCTTGATCGGGACTATGTATGAGACCCAGTACTTC. Amino acids: CASSLIGTMYETQYF.

The V call is TRBV7-9, the J call TRBJ1-1, with TRBD1 identical over 7 bases. V shed 3 bases and J 0 bases; nucleotides not matched to a gene: 1. CDR3 length equals 14 residues. Germline V gene data show CDR1 as SEHNR and CDR2 as FQNEAQ (reference sequence). Here the CDR3 DNA reads TGTGCCAGCAGCTTGGGACAGATGAACACTGAAGCTTTCTTT. This codes for CASSLGQMNTEAFF.

V usage is TRBV10-2 and J usage is TRBJ1-1, with 9 bases fitting TRBD1. The CDR3 is 14 residues long. Per germline, CDR1 WSHSY and CDR2 SAAADI. J was trimmed by 5 bases and V by 6 bases; bases with no gene match: 7. CDR3: CASSPGQGGTEAFF. The CDR3 nucleotides are TGCGCCAGCAGCCCGGGACAGGGTGGAACTGAAGCTTTCTTT.

This chain uses TRBV7-7 with TRBJ1-5, with 8 bases fitting TRBD1. J lost 7 bases, V lost 1 base, and 18 bases had no gene match. The CDR3 has 19 residues. Germline V gives CDR1 SSHAT, CDR2 FNYEAQ (reference sequence). CDR3 amino acids: CASSLDKVGQVFLYQPQHF. DNA of the CDR3: TGTGCCAGCAGCTTAGATAAAGTGGGACAGGTCTTCTTGTACCAGCCCCAGCATTTT.

The CDR3 DNA reads TGCGCCAGCAGCCTCTCAACACGGGTGATGGGCACTGAAGCTTTCTTT. Protein: CASSLSTRVMGTEAFF. The J gene is TRBJ1-1, the V gene TRBV4-3; D call uncertain. The CDR3 has 16 residues. V lost 4 bases and J lost 4, with 19 bases in between. Germline V lookup: CDR1 LGHNA, CDR2 YSLEER.

This clone has a handful of counts. V usage is TRBV9 and J usage is TRBJ1-5; D not resolved. V lost 0 bases, J lost 6 bases, and 4 bases lay in between. Germline CDR1 SGDLS, CDR2 YYNGEE. The CDR3 loop spans 12 amino acids. For the CDR3, the DNA is TGTGCCAGCAGCGTAGCGGGTCAGCCCCAGCATTTT. It is translated as CASSVAGQPQHF.

The chain is built from TRBV3-1 (or the pseudogene TRBV3-2) and TRBJ1-4; D unclear. This CDR3 spans 14 amino acids. Germline lookup yields CDR1 LGHDT and CDR2 YNNKEL (reference sequence). Trimming cost V 5 bases and J 2 bases, with 9 bases left between them. The chain's CDR3 is CASSEGGTNEKLFF. The CDR3 DNA reads TGTGCCAGCAGCGAGGGAGGGACTAATGAAAAACTGTTTTTT.

On this clone: The identical CDR3 is also encoded by other nucleotide sequences in the sample. The chain uses TRBV28 and TRBJ1-1; D call uncertain. The V end was cut by 2 bases, the J end by 4 bases, with 8 bases between. The CDR3 totals 13 residues. Germline assignment: CDR1 MDHEN and CDR2 SYDVKM. CDR3 amino acids: CASSLLTGTEAFF. DNA of the CDR3: TGTGCCAGCAGTTTACTGACGGGCACTGAAGCTTTCTTT.

The V gene is TRBV6-5, the J gene TRBJ2-7, with a possible D match to TRBD1 (5 bases). Germline V CDR1 and CDR2: MNHEY, SVGAGI. V lost 6 bases and J 4 bases, leaving 10 bases between the germline ends. This CDR3 has 12 residues. In nucleotides, the CDR3 is TGTGCCAGCAGAGGACATGCTTACGAGCAGTACTTC. Its protein product is CASRGHAYEQYF.